These 10 T cell receptor beta chains came from one sample sequenced in a study of blood T cell repertoires in COVID-19. Profiling relied on immunoSEQ multiplex PCR, and the TCRdb table lists in-frame clones only, not all of them. The table lists over 20,000 clones, about four fifths of them singletons, with around a third in the top ten. Sequencing was carried out using peripheral blood. The receptors were gathered from a human donor in a cohort sampled during active COVID-19.

V is TRBV28 and J is TRBJ2-1; TRBD1 matches at 9 bases. Trimming cost V 7 bases and J 7 bases; bases outside gene matches: 5. Germline loops: CDR1 MDHEN, CDR2 SYDVKM. This CDR3 contains 13 residues. DNA of the CDR3: TGTGCCAGCATGGGGACAGGGCGGAATGAGCAGTTCTTC. Translation gives CASMGTGRNEQFF. Complete variable domain (other parts from reference TRBV28 and TRBJ2-1): DVKVTQSSRYLVKRTGEKVFLECVQDMDHENMFWYRQDPGLGLRLIYFSYDVKMKEKGDIPEGYSVSREKKERFSLILESASTNQTSMYLCASMGTGRNEQFFGPGTRLTVL.

This chain connects TRBV6-1 to TRBJ2-5, with D possibly matching TRBD1 (6 bases). The germline V gene encodes CDR1 MNHNS and CDR2 SASEGT. V lost 2 bases to trimming and J lost 5 bases, with 12 bases between them. This CDR3 comprises 14 residues. DNA for the CDR3: TGTGCCAGCAGTGAAAGGACAGACGGGGAGACCCAGTACTTC. The encoded protein is CASSERTDGETQYF.

V gene TRBV3-1 (or the pseudogene TRBV3-2) combines with J gene TRBJ1-6, with 7 bases that match TRBD1. V lost 6 bases, J lost 13 bases, and 6 bases stayed unmatched. Per germline, CDR1 LGHDT and CDR2 YNNKEL (reference sequence). CDR3 length equals 12 residues. The CDR3, as DNA: TGTGCCAGCAGTCAGGGGGAATCCCCCCTCCACTTT. Translated, it gives CASSQGESPLHF.

This clone was seen a few times. The chain employs TRBV3-1 (or the pseudogene TRBV3-2) and TRBJ2-7, with no clear D. With 1 base removed from V and 3 bases from J, the gap between germline ends came to 13 bases. Germline CDR1 reads LGHDT; CDR2 reads YNNKEL (reference sequence). The CDR3 contains 15 residues. DNA for the CDR3: TGTGCCAGCAGCCAAGTACCGGGTACGGTCTACGAGCAGTACTTC. Translating it yields CASSQVPGTVYEQYF.

The chain employs TRBV3-1 (or the pseudogene TRBV3-2) and TRBJ2-7; 8 nucleotides align to TRBD1. The CDR3 has 17 residues. Germline CDR1 LGHDT, CDR2 YNNKEL (reference sequence). V lost 0 bases, J lost 3 bases, and 10 bases stayed unmatched. For the CDR3, the DNA is TGTGCCAGCAGCCAAGAGTCATGGACAGGGCCGTACTACGAGCAGTACTTC. Translating it yields CASSQESWTGPYYEQYF.

The CDR3 coding sequence is TGCGCCAGCAGCCACGAGCGGAGAGATACGCAGTATTTT. Translation: CASSHERRDTQYF. V usage is TRBV4-1 and J usage is TRBJ2-3; D may be TRBD2 (5 bases). The CDR3 covers 13 residues. Germline lookup yields CDR1 MGHRA and CDR2 YSYEKL. The V end was cut by 3 bases, the J end by 5 bases, with 9 bases between.

This clone showed up just a few times. The chain links TRBV7-9 to TRBJ2-7, with 8 bases aligning to TRBD1. V shed 7 bases and J 5 bases; nucleotides not matched to a gene: 10. Germline V gene data show CDR1 as SEHNR and CDR2 as FQNEAQ (reference sequence). The CDR3 is 14 amino acids. CDR3 sequence reads: CASTGPGQAHEQYF. In nucleotides, the CDR3 is TGTGCCAGCACCGGCCCGGGACAGGCCCACGAGCAGTACTTC.

This chain links TRBV19 with TRBJ1-6; TRBD1 is a possible D gene (6 bases). CDR1 is LNHDA, CDR2 SQIVND, per germline (reference sequence). Trimming cost V 6 bases and J 3 bases, with 18 bases left between them. The CDR3 contains 17 residues. The CDR3, as DNA: TGTGCCAGTAGAAGGACGCTGCAGGGGAACTATAATTCACCCCTCCACTTT. It encodes CASRRTLQGNYNSPLHF.

This chain connects TRBV29-1 to TRBJ2-1; TRBD2 might be the D (6 bases). V lost 7 bases and J lost 5, with 12 bases in between. This CDR3 region has 12 residues. Germline V gene sequence: CDR1 SQVTM, CDR2 ANQGSEA. The CDR3 region is CSARGSHNEQFF. For the CDR3, the DNA is TGCAGCGCCCGGGGGTCCCACAATGAGCAGTTCTTC.

This chain connects TRBV19 to TRBJ2-1; 9 nucleotides line up with TRBD1. The junction had 13 bases not matched to a gene; V was cut back by 7 bases and J by 6 bases. The CDR3 loop spans 16 amino acids. Germline V gene lookup returns CDR1 LNHDA and CDR2 SQIVND (reference sequence). Written as DNA, the CDR3 is TGTGCCAGTAAAAAAGCGTCGGGACAGGGTGGCAATGAGCAGTTCTTC. It codes for CASKKASGQGGNEQFF.